This T cell receptor beta chain stems from a study of blood T cell repertoires in COVID-19. Turning to the study itself: Spain, Italy and the United States supplied samples that represented acute and convalescent COVID-19.

The CDR3 is 15 residues long. V lost 1 base to trimming and J lost 0 bases, with 8 bases between them. Germline loops: CDR1 SEHNR, CDR2 FQNEAQ (reference sequence). Assay: immunoSEQ multiplex PCR; the TCRdb copy retains only in-frame clones and omits some. In the table there are about 330,000 clones, approximately 90% of which are singletons. Sample: peripheral blood. The genes are TRBV7-9 and TRBJ2-3; D might be TRBD2 (6 bases). The TCR comes from a man under 40 with COVID-19, enrolled during active disease. The CDR3, as DNA: TGTGCCAGCAGCTTAGGAGGGACTAGCACAGATACGCAGTATTTT. This codes for CASSLGGTSTDTQYF.